Given below is one T cell receptor (beta chain) in context. What it recognizes is unknown. The CDR3 runs 16 residues. Unmatched junction bases numbered 2, after V lost 2 bases and J lost 0 bases. Germline V lookup: CDR1 MNHEY, CDR2 SVGAGI. Specified treatment: around 19 received Ad26.COV2.S at low or high dose, single or two shots; about five received placebo; per-sample allocation not given. The samples were gathered on day 63 after the first injection of vaccine or placebo. The sample originates from a study of Ad26.COV2.S vaccination and SARS-CoV-2 variants. Turning to the study itself: The donor was enrolled in the Ad26.COV2.S arm of the COV1001 trial. Ad26.COV2.S shots went into the muscle once or twice, 56 days apart.

Study observations and caveats: Vaccinees and placebo recipients showed similar non-spike TCR breadth. Vaccine recipients showed a spike-specific TCR breadth that was higher than in placebo recipients.

Here immunoSEQ multiplex PCR was the method, and the copy in TCRdb shows in-frame clones only, minus some. The sample lists 510,000 or so clones, around 90% occurring once. V usage is TRBV6-5 and J usage is TRBJ2-7; the match to TRBD2 covers 12 bases. Specimen: peripheral blood, collected in a trial of Ad26.COV2.S vaccine versus placebo. The TCR sequence derives from a person aged 18 to 59 who received the Ad26.COV2.S COVID-19 vaccine or a placebo. The CDR3 here is CASSYGTSGRSYEQYF. The CDR3 DNA sequence: TGTGCCAGCAGTTACGGGACTAGCGGGCGCTCCTACGAGCAGTACTTC.